Listed below are T cell receptor beta chains from one sample, sequenced in a study of cytomegalovirus exposure and HLA in healthy donors. Assay used: immunoSEQ multiplex PCR; TCRdb lists only in-frame clones, some missing. The sample records 82,000 or so clones, 10% being singletons. What was sequenced was PBMCs. These receptor sequences come from a man between 60 and 70 years old in good health and CMV-seropositive. CDR3s include the opening cysteine and the closing phenylalanine or tryptophan. Each record gives: D gene, J gene, clone size, V gene, CDR3 length, CDR3 DNA, CDR3 protein. A D gene is named only where the DNA matches it firmly. The size of a clone is reported for some rows only, either as once, few or many, or as a class for expanded clones.

>TRBD1|TRBJ1-5|-|TRBV28|15
TGTGCCAGCTGTAAGATTGGACAGGGAAGTCAGCCCCAGCATTTT
CASCKIGQGSQPQHF
>-|TRBJ1-1|-|TRBV11-3|13
TGTGCCAGCAGCCGGGAGGGGAACACTGAAGCTTTCTTT
CASSREGNTEAFF
>TRBD2|TRBJ2-1|-|TRBV4-1|17
TGCGCCAGCAGCCAAGGACTAGCGGGAGAGGTGTACAATGAGCAGTTCTTC
CASSQGLAGEVYNEQFF
>-|TRBJ2-3|few|TRBV30|16
TGTGCCTGGAGTGTAGTGGGGGCGGGGGTCACAGATACGCAGTATTTT
CAWSVVGAGVTDTQYF
>-|TRBJ1-2|few|TRBV7-9|13
TGTGCCAGCAGCACGTCGGAGACAGGTTACTACACCTTC
CASSTSETGYYTF
>TRBD1|TRBJ2-7|once|TRBV19|13
TGTGCCAGTAGAACTCATACAGGGGACGAGCAGTACTTC
CASRTHTGDEQYF
>TRBD1|TRBJ1-5|-|TRBV7-8|14
TGTGCCAGCAGCTTGGGTACAGGGGTGCAGCCCCAGCATTTT
CASSLGTGVQPQHF
>-|TRBJ1-5|few|TRBV5-1|16
TGCGCCAGCAGCTTGGCAGGAATTAATAGCAATCAGCCCCAGCATTTT
CASSLAGINSNQPQHF
>-|TRBJ2-5|-|TRBV11-2|12
TGTGCCAGCAGCTCACGAGGGGAGACCCAGTACTTC
CASSSRGETQYF
>-|TRBJ2-5|-|TRBV28|16
TGTGCCAGCCCGCCAGCTCGGGGGAGAAAACAAGAGACCCAGTACTTC
CASPPARGRKQETQYF